The 15 T cell receptor beta chains presented below share a single source sample, sequenced in a study of cytomegalovirus exposure and HLA in healthy donors. TCRdb's table, derived via immunoSEQ multiplex PCR, lists solely in-frame clones and lacks some. The data show under 250,000 clones, about 86% seen once. Sequencing was performed on PBMCs. Receptors originate from a man aged 18 to 35 in good health and CMV-seronegative.

J is TRBJ2-1 and V is TRBV28; 10 bases are a match to TRBD1. Germline CDR1 MDHEN, CDR2 SYDVKM. This CDR3 comprises 17 residues. The V segment lost 6 bases and the J segment 0 bases; nucleotides outside the gene matches: 8. In DNA form, the CDR3 reads TGTGCCAGCAGGGAGGGACAGGGGTTAAGCTCCTACAATGAGCAGTTCTTC. It is translated as CASREGQGLSSYNEQFF. The full variable domain, completed using reference TRBV28 and TRBJ2-1, is DVKVTQSSRYLVKRTGEKVFLECVQDMDHENMFWYRQDPGLGLRLIYFSYDVKMKEKGDIPEGYSVSREKKERFSLILESASTNQTSMYLCASREGQGLSSYNEQFFGPGTRLTVL.

This chain joins TRBV30 and TRBJ2-1, with TRBD2 identical over 10 bases. Germline trimming cut 3 bases from V and 6 bases from J; bases unmatched to any gene: 8. The CDR3 runs 15 residues. The germline gives CDR1 GTSNPN, CDR2 SVGIG (reference sequence). CDR3 bases: TGTGCCTGGAGGGACGGACTAGCGGTCTTCAATGAGCAGTTCTTC. It encodes CAWRDGLAVFNEQFF.

In its sample, this clone was seen once. The chain recombines TRBV7-9 with TRBJ1-5, with a weak D call TRBD1 (6 bases). CDR1 and CDR2 (germline): SEHNR, FQNEAQ (reference sequence). The CDR3 totals 15 residues. The germline V and J ends were trimmed by 4 bases and 6 bases, with 16 bases remaining between them. For the CDR3, the DNA is TGTGCCAGCAGCTACCCTTACAGGGAGGGTCAGCCCCAGCATTTT. Encoded protein: CASSYPYREGQPQHF.

The CDR3 DNA follows: TGTGCCATCAGTGACCCCGCAGGAGTCAGGGGGACCCAGTACTTC. Amino acids: CAISDPAGVRGTQYF. This chain connects TRBV10-3 to TRBJ2-5, with D tentatively TRBD1 (6 bases). Between the trimmed V and J ends, which lost 3 bases and 7 bases, there was a span of 18 bases. The germline CDR1 and CDR2 sequences are ENHRY and SYGVKD. The CDR3 extends over 15 amino acids.

The chain joins TRBV19 to TRBJ1-2, with 9 nucleotides matching TRBD1. The junction had 12 bases not matched to a gene; V was cut back by 5 bases and J by 5 bases. This CDR3 spans 16 amino acids. Germline V gene lookup returns CDR1 LNHDA and CDR2 SQIVND (reference sequence). DNA for the CDR3: TGTGCCAGTAGTTCCCCGGGACAGGGTGGTTCGTATGGCTACACCTTC. Translating it yields CASSSPGQGGSYGYTF.

The chain is built from TRBV6-5 and TRBJ2-1; TRBD2 aligns across 8 bases. V lost 4 bases and J lost 8; bases outside the gene matches: 1. The germline V gene encodes CDR1 MNHEY and CDR2 SVGAGI. The CDR3 loop spans 12 amino acids. DNA of the CDR3: TGTGCCAGCAGTTTTAGCGGGGATGAGCAGTTCTTC. Amino acids: CASSFSGDEQFF.

In this sample, this clone turned up a few times. J is TRBJ1-5 and V is TRBV2; 7 bases agree with TRBD1. Germline V gene sequence: CDR1 SNHLY, CDR2 FYNNEI. The CDR3 runs 15 residues. J was trimmed by 0 bases and V by 8 bases; bases with no gene match: 7. Here the CDR3 DNA reads TGTGCCAGCGACCGGACAGGCCATAGCAATCAGCCCCAGCATTTT. Translation: CASDRTGHSNQPQHF.

This chain uses TRBV11-2 with TRBJ2-1, with TRBD2 identical over 7 bases. Trimming at V came to 1 base and at J to 7 bases, leaving 4 bases not matched to a gene. This CDR3 has 14 residues. CDR1 is SGHAT and CDR2 is FQNNGV in the germline V gene. The CDR3 bases are TGTGCCAGCAGCTTAGGCGGACTAGTGAATGAGCAGTTCTTC. It codes for CASSLGGLVNEQFF.

This sequence joins TRBV18 and TRBJ2-5; possible D gene TRBD2, 7 bases. The CDR3 extends over 14 amino acids. V was clipped by 3 bases and J by 4 bases, with 12 bases between them. In germline, CDR1 is KGHSH, CDR2 LQKENI. CDR3 coding DNA: TGTGCCAGCTCACCTCGAGGGGGGGGAGAGACCCAGTACTTC. Amino acid sequence: CASSPRGGGETQYF.

The chain links TRBV4-1 to TRBJ2-3; D is undetermined. Germline assignment: CDR1 MGHRA and CDR2 YSYEKL. The V end was cut by 4 bases, the J end by 0 bases, with 17 bases between. This CDR3 is built from 17 residues. Here the CDR3 reads CASSLSPSAPSTDTQYF. The CDR3, as DNA: TGCGCCAGCAGCCTCTCCCCCAGCGCGCCTAGCACAGATACGCAGTATTTT.

The J gene is TRBJ2-1, the V gene TRBV12-5; D is possibly TRBD1 (6 bases). V was clipped by 7 bases and J by 0 bases, with 10 bases between them. This CDR3 is built from 14 residues. Germline lookup yields CDR1 LGHNT and CDR2 FRNRAP. The CDR3 loop reads CASARGSSYNEQFF. The CDR3, as DNA: TGTGCTAGTGCAAGGGGGAGCTCCTACAATGAGCAGTTCTTC. Drawing the rest from reference TRBV12-5 and TRBJ2-1, the complete variable domain is DARVTQTPRHKVTEMGQEVTMRCQPILGHNTVFWYRQTMMQGLELLAYFRNRAPLDDSGMPKDRFSAEMPDATLATLKIQPSEPRDSAVYFCASARGSSYNEQFFGPGTRLTVL.

Comments on this clone: One junction end disagrees with the germline gene, perhaps due to a read error. The chain carries TRBV7-2 and TRBJ2-7; D might be TRBD2 (6 bases). The CDR3 is made up of 16 amino acids. The V gene's germline CDR1 is SGHTA and CDR2 FQGNSA. CDR3 nucleotides: TGTGCCAGCAACTTACGGGGCGGAGGGAGCTCCTACGAGCAGTACTTC. Translating it yields CASNLRGGGSSYEQYF.

This rearrangement joins TRBV28 to TRBJ1-4, with D unclear. The germline CDR1 and CDR2 sequences are MDHEN and SYDVKM. Trimming took off 3 bases at V and 0 bases at J, with 8 bases between the two ends. CDR3 length: 15 residues. CDR3: CASSLRHSTNEKLFF. The DNA for the CDR3 is TGTGCCAGCAGTTTGAGACATTCAACTAATGAAAAACTGTTTTTT.

With respect to this clone: Other DNA sequences in this specimen translate into the identical CDR3. The genes are TRBV27 and TRBJ2-5; D might be TRBD1 (5 bases). The CDR3 consists of 13 residues. Trimming removed 2 bases from V and 2 bases from J, with 6 bases in between. Germline V gene lookup returns CDR1 MNHEY and CDR2 SMNVEV (reference sequence). The CDR3 spells CASSLQGQETQYF. The CDR3 DNA sequence: TGTGCCAGCAGTTTACAGGGACAAGAGACCCAGTACTTC.

The chain joins TRBV5-1 to TRBJ1-6; 10 bases match TRBD1. Trimming at V came to 4 bases and at J to 7 bases, leaving 8 bases not matched to a gene. This CDR3 is 16 amino acids long. Germline CDR1 reads SGHRS; CDR2 reads YFSETQ. CDR3 nucleotide sequence: TGCGCCAGCAGCGCGACAGGGGGCGGCATGAATTCACCCCTCCACTTT. Its protein product is CASSATGGGMNSPLHF.